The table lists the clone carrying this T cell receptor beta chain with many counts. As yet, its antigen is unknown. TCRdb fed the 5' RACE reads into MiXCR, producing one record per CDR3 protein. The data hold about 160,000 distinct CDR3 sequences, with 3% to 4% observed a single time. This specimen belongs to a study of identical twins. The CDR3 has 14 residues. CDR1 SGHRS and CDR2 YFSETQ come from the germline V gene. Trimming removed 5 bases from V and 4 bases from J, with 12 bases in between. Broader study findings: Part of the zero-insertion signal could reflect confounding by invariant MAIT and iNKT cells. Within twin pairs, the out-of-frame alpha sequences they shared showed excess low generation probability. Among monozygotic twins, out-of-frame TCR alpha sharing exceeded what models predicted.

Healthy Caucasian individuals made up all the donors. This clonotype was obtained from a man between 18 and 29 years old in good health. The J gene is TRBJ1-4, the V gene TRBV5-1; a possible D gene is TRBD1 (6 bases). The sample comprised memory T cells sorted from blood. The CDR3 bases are TGCGCCAGCAGGCAGGGACACAGTAATGAAAAACTGTTTTTT. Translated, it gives CASRQGHSNEKLFF.